Below are 10 T cell receptor beta chains sequenced from a single sample in a study of shared clonotypes between healthy human individuals. The repertoire was sequenced with immunoSEQ multiplex PCR; TCRdb's copy has only in-frame clones and lacks some. The sample lists about 690,000 clones; roughly 87% were seen once. Sample: memory CD8+ T cells from PBMCs. The subset: CD45RO+ cells pooled with CCR7-negative TemRA cells. Source of these receptors: a man aged 18 to 29 in good health. Some clones in this sample may be carry-over from other donors' samples.

This clone was detected only once. The chain links TRBV4-1 to TRBJ2-1, with TRBD2 matching 7 bases. Germline CDR1 and CDR2: MGHRA and YSYEKL. This CDR3 spans 15 amino acids. V trimming: 1 base; J trimming: 6 bases; junction bases outside the gene matches: 6. The CDR3 DNA is TGCGCCAGCAGCCAAGGCCCCGGGACTACCAATGAGCAGTTCTTC. It codes for CASSQGPGTTNEQFF.

The V call is TRBV13, the J call TRBJ1-2; D gene unclear. Germline CDR1 is PRHDT and CDR2 is FYEKMQ (reference sequence). Trimming removed 0 bases from V and 2 bases from J, with 13 bases in between. CDR3 length equals 16 residues. In nucleotides, the CDR3 is TGTGCCAGCAGCTTAGGCGACTGGGCAGTCAACTATGGCTACACCTTC. Translation: CASSLGDWAVNYGYTF.

The chain uses TRBV28 and TRBJ1-5; D gene uncertain. CDR3 length: 18 residues. Germline V gene sequence: CDR1 MDHEN, CDR2 SYDVKM. The V end lost 5 bases, the J end lost 1 base, and 21 bases lay between the germline ends. The CDR3 spells CASSDGSRLVKSNQPQHF. The CDR3, as DNA: TGTGCCAGCAGTGACGGGAGCCGACTCGTTAAAAGCAATCAGCCCCAGCATTTT. Combining the CDR3 with reference TRBV28 and TRBJ1-5 gives the whole variable domain DVKVTQSSRYLVKRTGEKVFLECVQDMDHENMFWYRQDPGLGLRLIYFSYDVKMKEKGDIPEGYSVSREKKERFSLILESASTNQTSMYLCASSDGSRLVKSNQPQHFGDGTRLSIL.

The chain employs TRBV29-1 and TRBJ2-7; D not resolved. The CDR3 contains 15 residues. V was shortened by 0 bases and J by 2 bases, with 14 bases between the two germline ends. Germline V CDR1 and CDR2: SQVTM, ANQGSEA. The CDR3 coding sequence is TGCAGCGTTGAAGATGGAACAGCAATTCCCTACGAGCAGTACTTC. This encodes CSVEDGTAIPYEQYF.

In DNA, the CDR3 is TGTGCCAGCAGCTTAAGTGTAGGGACTAGCAGGACAGATACGCAGTATTTT. It encodes CASSLSVGTSRTDTQYF. J is TRBJ2-3 and V is TRBV7-9, with TRBD2 matching 9 bases. The germline CDR1 and CDR2 sequences are SEHNR and FQNEAQ (reference sequence). Trimming removed 2 bases from V and 3 bases from J; junction bases left unmatched: 9. The CDR3 has 17 residues.

The chain links TRBV9 to TRBJ2-1, with D possibly being TRBD1 (5 bases). This CDR3 region has 15 residues. V was clipped by 3 bases and J by 0 bases, with 10 bases between them. The germline V gene has CDR1 SGDLS and CDR2 YYNGEE. The CDR3 nucleotides read TGTGCCAGCAGCGGATACAGGAGCTCCTACAATGAGCAGTTCTTC. As protein: CASSGYRSSYNEQFF.

This clone was counted at least ten times. The J gene is TRBJ2-7, the V gene TRBV10-3, with a possible D match to TRBD2 (7 bases). The CDR3 sequence is 14 residues long. CDR1 ENHRY and CDR2 SYGVKD come from the germline V gene. Trimming took off 7 bases at V and 3 bases at J, with 16 bases between the two ends. CDR3: CAITGGGPGYEQYF. The CDR3 DNA reads TGTGCCATCACTGGCGGGGGCCCCGGCTACGAGCAGTACTTC.

This rearrangement joins TRBV29-1 to TRBJ2-7; D call uncertain. The CDR3 runs to 12 residues. The V end was cut by 4 bases, the J end by 3 bases, with 10 bases between. From germline, CDR1 is SQVTM and CDR2 ANQGSEA. The CDR3 DNA sequence: TGCAGCGTTGGTGACCCCGGCTACGAGCAGTACTTC. This gives the protein CSVGDPGYEQYF.

This chain connects TRBV5-6 to TRBJ2-2; D is possibly TRBD2 (6 bases). The CDR3 covers 16 residues. V was clipped by 0 bases and J by 2 bases, with 11 bases between them. Germline-derived CDR1 and CDR2 are SGHDT and YYEEEE. This CDR3 is CASSLGLAYNTGELFF. CDR3 DNA: TGTGCCAGCAGCTTGGGGCTAGCGTATAACACCGGGGAGCTGTTTTTT.

V gene TRBV30 combines with J gene TRBJ1-4; a possible D gene is TRBD1 (6 bases). The germline gives CDR1 GTSNPN, CDR2 SVGIG (reference sequence). This CDR3 contains 17 residues. V lost 3 bases, J lost 7 bases, and 24 bases lay in between. The CDR3 DNA sequence: TGTGCCTGGAGGTCCGCTGGCCTCGGGAGGGGGATTGAAAAACTGTTTTTT. Translation: CAWRSAGLGRGIEKLFF.